This T cell receptor beta chain was observed in a study of OX40 agonist ivuxolimab in advanced cancers. As for the study in general: One patient with hepatocellular carcinoma and two with cutaneous melanoma, three in all, had partial responses.

Sequencing was performed with immunoSEQ multiplex PCR; in TCRdb, only in-frame clones are kept and a portion is missing. In the table there are roughly 80,000 clones, roughly 85% of which are singletons. The CDR3 consists of 14 residues. The V gene's germline CDR1 is SQVTM and CDR2 ANQGSEA. After removal of 3 bases from V and 6 bases from J, the junction contained 9 bases not matched to a gene. In its sample, this clone was seen once. The antigen is unknown. General study results and limits: Antigens targeted by the expanded peripheral T cells were not determined. Clonal expansion from baseline to week 6 occurred in both CD4+ and CD8+ T cells.

The sequence was obtained from an adult with an advanced solid tumor such as melanoma, head and neck, liver or kidney cancer. This specimen consisted of CD4+ or CD8+ T cells sorted from blood, obtained in a trial of the OX40 agonist ivuxolimab. This chain links TRBV29-1 with TRBJ2-5; TRBD2 aligns across 8 bases. CDR3 DNA: TGCAGCGTTGACCACTTCAGCGGGAGACAGACCCAGTACTTC. Its protein is CSVDHFSGRQTQYF.